This is a list of T cell receptor beta chains from one sample in a study of blood T cell repertoires in COVID-19. Using immunoSEQ multiplex PCR, the repertoire was profiled, and TCRdb retains in-frame clones only, with some absent. The sample holds a few hundred thousand clones; about 90% are singletons and the top ten take approximately 1%. Material: PBMCs or T cells enriched from blood (not recorded which). These receptors were taken from a woman aged 25 to 45 who had been exposed to COVID-19. Each CDR3 is given with its conserved first and last residue. A D gene is named only where the DNA matches it firmly. Only some rows state a clone size, as once, few, many or a class for expanded clones.

j_gene: TRBJ1-5
v_gene: TRBV13
d_gene: .
abundance: .
CDR3nt: TGTGCCAGCAGCTCCTCAGGGGCCGGCGGCAATCAGCCCCAGCATTTT
CDR3aa: CASSSSGAGGNQPQHF

j_gene: TRBJ1-2
v_gene: TRBV28
d_gene: .
abundance: once
CDR3nt: TGTGCCAGCAGTTTGTACAGTGGCTCTAACTATGGCTACACCTTC
CDR3aa: CASSLYSGSNYGYTF

j_gene: TRBJ2-1
v_gene: TRBV27
d_gene: TRBD2
abundance: .
CDR3nt: TGTGCCAGCAGTTCACGCGGGAGGTTGGGCAATGAGCAGTTCTTC
CDR3aa: CASSSRGRLGNEQFF

j_gene: TRBJ2-1
v_gene: TRBV10-2
d_gene: TRBD2
abundance: .
CDR3nt: TGCGCCAGCAGTGAACCGGGAGGGCCGCTATACAATGAGCAGTTCTTC
CDR3aa: CASSEPGGPLYNEQFF

j_gene: TRBJ2-5
v_gene: TRBV28
d_gene: TRBD1
abundance: .
CDR3nt: TGTGCCAGCAGTACTCCCGGACAGGGGCGAGAGACCCAGTACTTC
CDR3aa: CASSTPGQGRETQYF

j_gene: TRBJ2-5
v_gene: TRBV6-1
d_gene: TRBD1
abundance: .
CDR3nt: TGTGCCAGCAGTGAATATCGGACAGGGACAGGGGAGACCCAGTACTTC
CDR3aa: CASSEYRTGTGETQYF

j_gene: TRBJ2-2
v_gene: TRBV19
d_gene: TRBD1
abundance: .
CDR3nt: TGTGCCAGTAGTAACGACAGGGTCGGCACCGGGGAGCTGTTTTTT
CDR3aa: CASSNDRVGTGELFF

j_gene: TRBJ2-2
v_gene: TRBV9
d_gene: .
abundance: .
CDR3nt: TGTGCCAGCAGCGTAGTTCCAGGGTCGAACACCGGGGAGCTGTTTTTT
CDR3aa: CASSVVPGSNTGELFF

j_gene: TRBJ1-1
v_gene: TRBV15
d_gene: .
abundance: .
CDR3nt: TGTGCCACCAGCAGAGATAGAGGGGGGAACACTGAAGCTTTCTTT
CDR3aa: CATSRDRGGNTEAFF

j_gene: TRBJ1-5
v_gene: TRBV7-6
d_gene: .
abundance: .
CDR3nt: TGTGCCAGCAGCTTAGCGGGGGCGAGCAATCAGCCCCAGCATTTT
CDR3aa: CASSLAGASNQPQHF

j_gene: TRBJ2-2
v_gene: TRBV28
d_gene: TRBD1
abundance: .
CDR3nt: TGTGCCAGCAGTTTAGGGTTCGTTGGGACAGTTGACACCGGGGAGCTGTTTTTT
CDR3aa: CASSLGFVGTVDTGELFF

j_gene: TRBJ2-7
v_gene: TRBV27
d_gene: TRBD2
abundance: medium-sized
CDR3nt: TGTGCCAGCAGTCCGGTCGGACTAGCGGGAGGGGACGAGCAGTACTTC
CDR3aa: CASSPVGLAGGDEQYF

j_gene: TRBJ2-7
v_gene: TRBV10-2
d_gene: TRBD1
abundance: .
CDR3nt: TGCGCCAGCACCCCGACAGGGGGACCCTACGAGCAGTACTTC
CDR3aa: CASTPTGGPYEQYF

j_gene: TRBJ2-7
v_gene: TRBV27
d_gene: TRBD2
abundance: .
CDR3nt: TGTGCCAGCAGTAGTTGGGGGGGGAAAGGCGGCTACGAGCAGTACTTC
CDR3aa: CASSSWGGKGGYEQYF

j_gene: TRBJ2-3
v_gene: TRBV5-1
d_gene: TRBD1
abundance: .
CDR3nt: TGCGCCAGCAGCGCCGGGACAGGGGGCGCAGATACGCAGTATTTT
CDR3aa: CASSAGTGGADTQYF

j_gene: TRBJ2-1
v_gene: TRBV29-1
d_gene: .
abundance: .
CDR3nt: TGCAGCCTAAGTCCGAGTACCTACAATGAGCAGTTCTTC
CDR3aa: CSLSPSTYNEQFF

j_gene: TRBJ1-2
v_gene: TRBV27
d_gene: .
abundance: .
CDR3nt: TGTGCCAGCAGTTATTCCGGGAATAACTATGGCTACACCTTC
CDR3aa: CASSYSGNNYGYTF

j_gene: TRBJ2-1
v_gene: TRBV18
d_gene: .
abundance: .
CDR3nt: TGTGCCAGCTCTCAGGCCGGGACACCAACCTACAATGAGCAGTTCTTC
CDR3aa: CASSQAGTPTYNEQFF

j_gene: TRBJ1-6
v_gene: TRBV21-1
d_gene: .
abundance: once
CDR3nt: TGTGCCAGCAGCAAATTATGGGAGAATAATTCACCCCTCCACTTT
CDR3aa: CASSKLWENNSPLHF

j_gene: TRBJ1-5
v_gene: TRBV2
d_gene: .
abundance: .
CDR3nt: TGTGCCAGCAGAAGCGGGGACGGCCAGCCCCAGCATTTT
CDR3aa: CASRSGDGQPQHF

j_gene: TRBJ2-3
v_gene: TRBV28
d_gene: .
abundance: .
CDR3nt: TGTGCCAGCCGAGACTCCACAGATACGCAGTATTTT
CDR3aa: CASRDSTDTQYF

j_gene: TRBJ1-2
v_gene: TRBV29-1
d_gene: .
abundance: few
CDR3nt: TGCAGCGTTGATATCAGGGTTTCGGGTGGCTACACCTTC
CDR3aa: CSVDIRVSGGYTF

j_gene: TRBJ2-4
v_gene: TRBV5-8
d_gene: .
abundance: .
CDR3nt: TGTGCCAGCAGCTTGGGGTACTTGGAGAACATTCAGTACTTC
CDR3aa: CASSLGYLENIQYF

j_gene: TRBJ2-1
v_gene: TRBV4-2
d_gene: TRBD2
abundance: once
CDR3nt: TGTGCCAGCAGCCAGTGGGAGGGTACGGGGTACAATGAGCAGTTCTTC
CDR3aa: CASSQWEGTGYNEQFF

j_gene: TRBJ2-1
v_gene: TRBV7-9
d_gene: .
abundance: .
CDR3nt: TGTGCCAGCAGCCCCAAATTTCAGTTAAATGAGCAGTTCTTC
CDR3aa: CASSPKFQLNEQFF

j_gene: TRBJ2-1
v_gene: TRBV6-5
d_gene: .
abundance: .
CDR3nt: TGTGCCAGCAGTTACGGCGGAGCCTCCTACAATGAGCAGTTCTTC
CDR3aa: CASSYGGASYNEQFF

j_gene: TRBJ1-4
v_gene: TRBV11-3
d_gene: TRBD1
abundance: .
CDR3nt: TGTGCCAGCAGCCCGACAGGGGGCACGGCAACTAATGAAAAACTGTTTTTT
CDR3aa: CASSPTGGTATNEKLFF

j_gene: TRBJ2-1
v_gene: TRBV4-1
d_gene: TRBD2
abundance: .
CDR3nt: TGCGCCAGCAGCCAAAGCGGGAGCTCCTACAATGAGCAGTTCTTC
CDR3aa: CASSQSGSSYNEQFF

j_gene: TRBJ1-1
v_gene: TRBV18
d_gene: .
abundance: .
CDR3nt: TGTGCCAGCTCACCGGCAGACCCGGGCACTGAAGCTTTCTTT
CDR3aa: CASSPADPGTEAFF

j_gene: TRBJ2-5
v_gene: TRBV3-1/TRBV3-2
d_gene: .
abundance: .
CDR3nt: TGTGCCAGCAGCCAAGGGGCCCCGGGACAAGGAAAGACCCAGTACTTC
CDR3aa: CASSQGAPGQGKTQYF

j_gene: TRBJ1-3
v_gene: TRBV5-1
d_gene: .
abundance: .
CDR3nt: TGCGCCAGCAGCTTGGGAGGTCCCCCGAAGGACACCATATATTTT
CDR3aa: CASSLGGPPKDTIYF